Reported below is one T cell receptor (beta chain). Its antigen is currently unknown. The CDR3 contains 13 residues. The germline gives CDR1 SGHNT, CDR2 YYREEE (reference sequence). With 0 bases removed from V and 4 bases from J, the gap between germline ends came to 7 bases. CD45RO-negative CD8 cells positively selected for CCR7 made up the naive population, which excluded terminally differentiated effector memory CD45RA+ cells. Profiling relied on immunoSEQ multiplex PCR, and the TCRdb table lists in-frame clones only, not all of them. The repertoire holds around 2,000,000 clones, with about 95% as singletons. This specimen belongs to a study of shared clonotypes between healthy human individuals. General study findings and limits: Even with large depth, rarefaction showed that sorted-subset sequencing was incomplete. Across a handful of donors, naive CD4 shared roughly 5.1%, naive CD8 more than 3%, memory CD4 2.3%, memory CD8 more than 0.35%.

The source of this sequence is a man aged 18 to 30 in good health. The chain employs TRBV5-4 and TRBJ1-1; D uncertain. Sequenced input: naive CD8+ T cells sorted from blood. The CDR3 spells CASSLGLRTEAFF. DNA of the CDR3: TGTGCCAGCAGCTTGGGCCTACGCACTGAAGCTTTCTTT.